Shown below are 24 T cell receptor beta chains from a single sample sequenced in a study of T cell changes during pregnancy in multiple sclerosis. Sequenced by immunoSEQ multiplex PCR; TCRdb stores in-frame clones only, minus some. The sample carries about 68,000 clones, approximately 90% recorded once. The sequencing used peripheral blood, collected in the third trimester of pregnancy. All receptors derive from a female donor with multiple sclerosis, enrolled in a pregnancy study.

The genes are TRBV7-9 and TRBJ2-7; TRBD2 matches 10 bases. CDR1 and CDR2 (germline): SEHNR, FQNEAQ (reference sequence). The CDR3 is 16 residues long. V shed 1 base, J shed 4 bases, and the junction held 7 bases outside the gene matches. The CDR3 region has the DNA TGTGCCAGCAGCTTAGAAGGAGTAGCGGGAGGTTACGAGCAGTACTTC. It translates to CASSLEGVAGGYEQYF.

The chain uses TRBV5-3 and TRBJ1-5; 8 bases are a match to TRBD1. TRBV5-3 is flagged as an ORF with uncertain function. V shed 4 bases, J shed 6 bases, and the junction held 9 bases outside the gene matches. The CDR3 contains 15 residues. Here the CDR3 reads CARSPGQGGGQPQHF. The DNA for the CDR3 is TGTGCCAGAAGCCCCGGACAGGGCGGTGGTCAGCCCCAGCATTTT.

The chain recombines TRBV5-1 with TRBJ2-7, with D possibly being TRBD1 (6 bases). The germline V and J ends were trimmed by 5 bases and 3 bases, with 15 bases remaining between them. Germline CDR1 is SGHRS and CDR2 is YFSETQ. There are 14 residues in the CDR3. DNA for the CDR3: TGCGCCAGCAGGGTAGGGACAACCAGCTACGAGCAGTACTTC. Translation gives CASRVGTTSYEQYF.

The chain recombines TRBV30 with TRBJ1-2, with D tentatively TRBD1 (5 bases). Deletions cut 5 bases from V and 6 bases from J, with 19 bases between. Germline V gene sequence: CDR1 GTSNPN, CDR2 SVGIG (reference sequence). The CDR3 runs to 14 residues. DNA for the CDR3: TGTGCCTGGCGGTCAGGGCCTGGTACGGATGGCTACACCTTC. This sequence encodes CAWRSGPGTDGYTF.

This clone was counted once. CDR3 nucleotide sequence: TGTGCCAGTAGTAACGGACAGGGGTACACTGAAGCTTTCTTT. Translating gives CASSNGQGYTEAFF. This chain joins TRBV19 and TRBJ1-1; 9 bases are a match to TRBD1. Germline V CDR1 and CDR2: LNHDA, SQIVND (reference sequence). The CDR3 runs to 14 residues. The junction had 3 bases not matched to a gene; V was cut back by 4 bases and J by 3 bases.

V gene TRBV6-5 combines with J gene TRBJ1-2, with D hard to call. CDR1 MNHEY and CDR2 SVGAGI come from the germline V gene. V was pared by 9 bases and J by 1 base, with 18 bases between. The CDR3 contains 15 residues. CDR3: CASTVKVPGNYGYTF. CDR3 nucleotides: TGTGCCAGTACAGTTAAGGTTCCTGGTAACTATGGCTACACCTTC.

This clone showed up just a few times. The chain is built from TRBV6-5 and TRBJ1-2, with a possible D match to TRBD1 (5 bases). Germline CDR1 is MNHEY and CDR2 is SVGAGI. Trimming left V 4 bases short and J 8 bases short, with 14 bases between. This CDR3 has 13 residues. The CDR3 nucleotides read TGTGCCAGCAGTTCTCCGTGGGGGGAAGGCTACACCTTC. Protein product: CASSSPWGEGYTF.

The chain recombines TRBV27 with TRBJ2-4, with D possibly being TRBD1 (5 bases). CDR1 and CDR2 from the germline V gene are MNHEY and SMNVEV (reference sequence). V lost 2 bases, J lost 1 base, and 9 bases lay in between. The CDR3 consists of 15 residues. The chain's CDR3 is CASSLAGSAKNIQYF. CDR3 DNA: TGTGCCAGCAGTTTAGCAGGGTCGGCCAAAAACATTCAGTACTTC.

The sample holds a few counts of this clone. The gene calls are TRBV27 and TRBJ1-1; 8 bases are a match to TRBD1. CDR1 MNHEY and CDR2 SMNVEV come from the germline V gene (reference sequence). V trimming: 2 bases; J trimming: 11 bases; junction bases outside the gene matches: 7. This CDR3 is built from 13 residues. The CDR3 region has the DNA TGTGCCAGCAGTTTAGCAGGGGGCCCCGAGGCTTTCTTT. Residues: CASSLAGGPEAFF.

This clone has just one count. This rearrangement joins TRBV6-1 to TRBJ2-3; 8 bases agree with TRBD2. Trimming took 7 bases from V and 2 from J; bases not matched to a gene: 5. The CDR3 contains 14 residues. Germline V gene sequence: CDR1 MNHNS, CDR2 SASEGT. CDR3 sequence reads: CASTSGGYTDTQYF. DNA of the CDR3: TGTGCCAGCACCTCGGGAGGGTACACAGATACGCAGTATTTT.

The chain joins TRBV28 to TRBJ2-7, with D possibly TRBD1 on 6 matching bases. The CDR3 length is 14 residues. The germline gives CDR1 MDHEN, CDR2 SYDVKM. V was clipped by 4 bases and J by 5 bases, with 15 bases between them. CDR3 DNA sequence: TGTGCCAGCAGTTCAGGGGCCGTCCTGAACGAGCAGTACTTC. Protein: CASSSGAVLNEQYF.

The rearrangement uses TRBV4-1 and TRBJ2-7; 13 nucleotides match TRBD2. Germline V lookup: CDR1 MGHRA, CDR2 YSYEKL. The ends lost 4 bases at V and 7 bases at J; junction bases unmatched: 7. This CDR3 is built from 15 residues. CDR3 nucleotide sequence: TGCGCCAGCAGCCGACTCGGACTAGCGGGAGATGAGCAGTACTTC. This codes for CASSRLGLAGDEQYF.

This chain joins TRBV5-1 and TRBJ1-1; perhaps TRBD1 as D (5 bases). Germline V gives CDR1 SGHRS, CDR2 YFSETQ. This CDR3 is 13 amino acids long. Trimming cost V 3 bases and J 10 bases, with 16 bases left between them. The CDR3 spells CASSSQQVYGAFF. The CDR3 DNA reads as TGCGCCAGCAGCTCCCAACAGGTGTACGGAGCTTTCTTT.

J is TRBJ2-2 and V is TRBV7-9, with 7 bases fitting TRBD2. The length of the CDR3 is 14 residues. J gave up 2 bases and V 3 bases, and 0 bases lay outside the gene matches. CDR1 SEHNR and CDR2 FQNEAQ come from the germline V gene (reference sequence). The CDR3 protein is CASSLTSNTGELFF. The CDR3 region has the DNA TGTGCCAGCAGCTTGACTAGCAACACCGGGGAGCTGTTTTTT.

This chain uses TRBV7-6 with TRBJ2-1; TRBD2 matches at 8 bases. CDR1 SGHVS and CDR2 FNYEAQ come from the germline V gene. V lost 4 bases and J lost 9; bases outside the gene matches: 2. The CDR3 is made up of 12 amino acids. CDR3 nucleotides: TGTGCCAGCAGCTATAGCGGGACTGAGCAGTTCTTC. This gives the protein CASSYSGTEQFF.

V and J are TRBV5-1 and TRBJ2-3; D not certain. The CDR3 consists of 16 residues. V lost 4 bases and J lost 2, with 17 bases in between. Germline loops: CDR1 SGHRS, CDR2 YFSETQ. The CDR3 DNA sequence: TGCGCCAGCAGCGAGACCATCAGCGCCTCCACAGATACGCAGTATTTT. It encodes CASSETISASTDTQYF.

This chain links TRBV4-3 with TRBJ2-7; 9 positions match TRBD1. CDR3 length: 19 residues. Germline CDR1 reads LGHNA; CDR2 reads YSLEER. Trimming took 0 bases from V and 2 from J; bases not matched to a gene: 14. CDR3 bases: TGCGCCAGCAGCCAAGATCTCGACAGGGGGATCAGTCCCGCCTACGAGCAGTACTTC. Translation gives CASSQDLDRGISPAYEQYF.

The CDR3 region has the DNA TGTGCCAGCAGTCCTTTACAGGGGATCAATTCACCCCTCCACTTT. Its translation is CASSPLQGINSPLHF. V usage is TRBV27 and J usage is TRBJ1-6; TRBD1 matches at 7 bases. The trim removed 5 bases at V and 7 bases at J, leaving 8 bases unmatched. Germline V CDR1 and CDR2: MNHEY, SMNVEV (reference sequence). The CDR3 spans 15 residues.

The chain recombines TRBV5-6 with TRBJ2-7; 9 bases are a match to TRBD2. The V gene end was trimmed by 4 bases and the J gene end by 5 bases; junction bases not matched to a gene: 7. The CDR3 sequence is 14 residues long. Looked up from germline, CDR1 is SGHDT and CDR2 is YYEEEE. The CDR3 DNA reads TGTGCCAGCAGCCCGGGACTAGCCCCCGACGAGCAGTACTTC. Translated, it gives CASSPGLAPDEQYF.

The chain combines TRBV2 with TRBJ2-7; TRBD2 matches 7 bases. Germline V CDR1 and CDR2: SNHLY, FYNNEI. With 1 base clipped from V and 5 bases from J, the junction kept 5 bases outside the gene matches. CDR3 length: 14 residues. This chain's CDR3 is CASSEGRERNEQYF. The CDR3 region has the DNA TGTGCCAGCAGTGAAGGGCGGGAGAGAAACGAGCAGTACTTC.

The CDR3 DNA is TGTGCCAGCAGCTTGGAACCAGGGGCGGACGAGCAGTACTTC. Protein: CASSLEPGADEQYF. The chain employs TRBV5-4 and TRBJ2-7, with D perhaps matching TRBD1 (6 bases). Germline V gives CDR1 SGHNT, CDR2 YYREEE (reference sequence). V was cut by 0 bases and J by 5 bases, with 12 bases left in between. The CDR3 is made up of 14 amino acids.

The J gene is TRBJ1-2, the V gene TRBV27; D is possibly TRBD1 (5 bases). The ends were cut back, 5 bases at V and 8 bases at J, with 18 bases in the middle. The germline CDR1 and CDR2 sequences are MNHEY and SMNVEV (reference sequence). The CDR3 runs 14 residues. For the CDR3, the DNA is TGTGCCAGCAGTCAAACAGGAGTCCCGGAGGGCTACACCTTC. Amino acid sequence: CASSQTGVPEGYTF.

This clone was seen only once. The genes are TRBV14 and TRBJ2-5, with TRBD1 identical over 9 bases. Germline lookup yields CDR1 SGHDN and CDR2 FVKESK. V lost 5 bases to trimming and J lost 5 bases; unmatched junction nucleotides: 3. The CDR3 covers 13 residues. DNA for the CDR3: TGTGCCAGCAGCGGGACAGGGCTGGAGACCCAGTACTTC. Protein product: CASSGTGLETQYF.

A single count supports this clone. V and J are TRBV9 and TRBJ2-4; 7 bases are a match to TRBD1. The junction had 13 bases not matched to a gene; V was cut back by 3 bases and J by 4 bases. CDR3 length: 17 residues. Per the germline V gene, CDR1 is SGDLS and CDR2 is YYNGEE. The CDR3 DNA sequence: TGTGCCAGCAGCGAGGGGGCTATAGACAGGAGGAAAAACATTCAGTACTTC. Protein: CASSEGAIDRRKNIQYF.